This T cell receptor beta chain was documented in a study of blood T cell repertoires in COVID-19. Overall study: Donors in the United States, Italy and Spain gave samples during acute or convalescent COVID-19.

How the authors handled the data: Amplified reference gene primers provided the basis for estimating nucleated cell counts. Repertoires were generated with immunoSEQ multiplex PCR, while TCRdb's copy carries only in-frame clones and drops some. V, J and clone size are taken as reported in that table, and D and trimming were inferred from the DNA itself. The sample holds 300,000 to 350,000 clones, 90% seen once. Trimming removed 0 bases at V and 4 bases at J, with 10 bases between. Germline V CDR1 and CDR2: LGHNA, YSLEER. The CDR3 has 16 residues. Sequenced material: peripheral blood. The TCR sequence derives from a woman in her thirties or forties with COVID-19, enrolled during active disease. The gene calls are TRBV4-3 and TRBJ1-6; D remains unclear. The CDR3 sequence: CASSQEEGSYNSPLHF. As DNA, the CDR3 is TGCGCCAGCAGCCAAGAAGAGGGCAGTTATAATTCACCCCTCCACTTT.